The T cell receptor beta chain described here comes from a study of T-cell reconstitution after alpha-beta-depleted transplantation in children. Study results and limitations: Newly made T cells mostly supplied T-cell counts and diversity one year after transplant.

The CDR3 consists of 14 residues. Trimming cost V 3 bases and J 6 bases; bases outside gene matches: 6. This clonotype was detected many times. No antigen is known for it. Unique molecular identifiers tagged the TCRbeta library. Using its own MiXCR run on the PCR reads, TCRdb lists one record per CDR3 protein. The sample lists 110,000 or so distinct CDR3 sequences; approximately 6.9% were seen once. The receptor was derived from a male patient between 2 and 15 years old who had a stem cell transplant for acute lymphoblastic leukemia, so the T cells may come from the graft donor. The chain recombines TRBV12-3 or TRBV12-4 with TRBJ2-3; 7 bases fit TRBD2. Sequenced here: PBMCs, mostly from graft donor cells, sampled 360 days after TCRalphabeta/CD19-depleted stem cell transplant. This CDR3 is CASSLREYRDTQYF. Written as DNA, the CDR3 is TGTGCCAGCAGTTTGCGGGAGTACCGGGATACGCAGTATTTT.